This TCR beta chain was captured in a study of CD8+ T cells in alopecia areata. As for treatment: oral pan-JAK inhibitor, 5-10 mg twice daily. The CDR3 totals 12 residues. Looked up from germline, CDR1 is SQVTM and CDR2 is ANQGSEA. Trimming left V 4 bases short and J 4 bases short, with 11 bases between. TCR sequencing used cDNA made by reverse transcription of extracted RNA. Data came from immunoSEQ multiplex PCR; TCRdb stores just in-frame clones and leaves some out. The data hold some 150,000 clones, with roughly 50% observed a single time. This clone appeared a few times. The chain combines TRBV29-1 with TRBJ2-7, with a weak D call TRBD2 (6 bases). This clonotype was obtained from a human donor with alopecia areata. The sample was CD4+ T cells sorted from blood, taken at approximately week 60, from a patient treated with tofacitinib. CDR3 DNA: TGCAGCGTTGTATTGGGGGGTTACGAGCAGTACTTC. This gives the protein CSVVLGGYEQYF.